One and the same sample provided the 2 T cell receptor beta chains below, sequenced in a study of primary melanoma T cells and metastatic recurrence (dated by TCRdb to the early 2020s). Library preparation employed the immunoSEQ multiplex PCR assay. TCRdb re-hosts the immuneACCESS table, in-frame sequences only. Its copies lack some clones; in the studies checked, an unresolved V gene accounts for under half of them, and the cause for the rest is not known. This sample lists 2,000 to 2,500 clones; roughly 71% were detected once. The ten biggest clones cover about 26% of the sample. Sequencing was carried out using melanoma tumor tissue. These receptors were obtained from a human donor with melanoma.

This clone was counted only a few times. The V and J genes are TRBV28 and TRBJ1-2; no firm D call. The germline V gene encodes CDR1 MDHEN and CDR2 SYDVKM. With 6 bases removed from V and 4 bases from J, the gap between germline ends came to 18 bases. The CDR3 loop spans 15 amino acids. As DNA, the CDR3 is TGTGCCAGCAGCCCCCAGGCGACCCTAGGCTATGGCTACACCTTC. Its protein product is CASSPQATLGYGYTF.

The chain recombines TRBV19 with TRBJ2-7, with 7 nucleotides matching TRBD1. Germline trimming cut 10 bases from V and 1 base from J; bases unmatched to any gene: 7. CDR3 size: 13 residues. Germline loops: CDR1 LNHDA, CDR2 SQIVND (reference sequence). As DNA, the CDR3 is TGTGCCACTGCCGCAGGGGGATCCTACGAGCAGTACTTC. Amino acid sequence: CATAAGGSYEQYF.